These 18 T cell receptor beta chains came from one sample sequenced in a study of molecular identifiers for immune sequencing clone quantification. TCRdb itself ran the PCR reads through MiXCR, one entry per CDR3 protein. Among approximately 500,000 distinct CDR3 sequences listed, about 26% were seen once. Material for sequencing was naive CD8+ T cells from blood, with Jurkat cell RNA spiked in. Indicated subset: FACS-sorted CD8+CD4-CCR7+CD45RA+ naive T cells. The receptors shown here come from a human donor in good health. Some libraries in this study had Jurkat cell RNA spiked in.

For this clonotype: A much larger clone lies a single base off, so this may be a read error. Because the CDR3 is missing its conserved closing phenylalanine or tryptophan, this is likely a read error. The chain has TRBV7-9 and TRBJ1-2; no firm D call. CDR3 length: 12 residues. Trimming removed 5 bases from V and 8 bases from J, with 12 bases in between. From germline, CDR1 is SEHNR and CDR2 FQNEAQ (reference sequence). The chain's CDR3 is CASSTFVAGYTL. CDR3 DNA: TGTGCCAGCAGCACCTTTGTTGCCGGCTACACCCTC.

This clonotype showed up many times. V is TRBV12-5 and J is TRBJ2-7; D is tentatively TRBD1 or TRBD2 (5 bases each). CDR1 is LGHNT and CDR2 is FRNRAP in the germline V gene. CDR3 length equals 13 residues. Trimming stripped 1 base from V and 4 bases from J, with 8 bases between. This chain's CDR3 is CASGLGDEYEQYF. DNA of the CDR3: TGTGCTAGTGGTTTGGGGGACGAATACGAGCAGTACTTC.

This clonotype was found a few times. The chain has TRBV10-3 and TRBJ2-7; 7 nucleotides agree with TRBD1. V lost 2 bases, J lost 5 bases, and 0 bases stayed unmatched. Germline V gene sequence: CDR1 ENHRY, CDR2 SYGVKD. The CDR3 spans 12 residues. CDR3: CAISEDRDEQYF. Here the CDR3 DNA reads TGTGCCATCAGTGAGGACAGGGACGAGCAGTACTTC.

This clonotype was recorded a few times. The gene calls are TRBV12-3 or TRBV12-4 and TRBJ1-2; D is unclear. The length of the CDR3 is 14 residues. V gave up 3 bases and J gave up 4 bases, with 12 bases separating them. CDR3 sequence: CASSLKGGAYGYTF. The CDR3 bases are TGTGCCAGCAGTTTGAAAGGAGGCGCCTATGGCTACACCTTC.

This clonotype was picked up many times. This chain joins TRBV6-1 and TRBJ2-7, with D perhaps assigned TRBD1 or TRBD2 (5 bases each). Trimming removed 1 base from V and 2 bases from J, with 9 bases in between. This CDR3 has 14 amino acids. Germline values: CDR1 MNHNS, CDR2 SASEGT. CDR3 in amino acids: CASSEDVGAYEQYF. Written as DNA, the CDR3 is TGTGCCAGCAGTGAAGATGTGGGGGCCTACGAGCAGTACTTC.

Only a few counts were recorded for this clonotype. The V gene is TRBV3-1, the J gene TRBJ2-3; 10 bases match TRBD2. The length of the CDR3 is 18 residues. The trim removed 0 bases at V and 3 bases at J, leaving 9 bases unmatched. The germline V gene encodes CDR1 LGHDT and CDR2 YNNKEL (reference sequence). Here the CDR3 reads CASSQDYLAGARTDTQYF. In DNA, the CDR3 is TGTGCCAGCAGCCAAGATTATCTAGCGGGGGCACGGACAGATACGCAGTATTTT.

This clonotype was seen more than once but under ten times. The chain carries TRBV7-9 and TRBJ1-1; TRBD1 might be the D (6 bases). The germline V gene has CDR1 SEHNR and CDR2 FQNEAQ (reference sequence). V lost 5 bases, J lost 1 base, and 14 bases lay in between. The CDR3 sequence is 15 residues long. The CDR3 sequence: CASSPEGQENTEAFF. CDR3 nucleotide sequence: TGTGCCAGCAGCCCAGAGGGACAAGAGAACACTGAAGCTTTCTTT.

The V and J genes are TRBV4-3 and TRBJ1-2; D unresolved. Looked up from germline, CDR1 is LGHNA and CDR2 is YSLEER. V gave up 0 bases and J gave up 2 bases, with 10 bases separating them. This CDR3 spans 15 amino acids. DNA for the CDR3: TGCGCCAGCAGCCAAGATGCCGTACCAAACTATGGCTACACCTTC. Its protein is CASSQDAVPNYGYTF.

Only a few counts were recorded for this clonotype. The chain joins TRBV4-3 to TRBJ2-2; D may be TRBD2 (5 bases). V lost 0 bases to trimming and J lost 3 bases, with 8 bases between them. The CDR3 runs 15 residues. Germline V gene lookup returns CDR1 LGHNA and CDR2 YSLEER. The CDR3 spells CASSQDTRDTGELFF. The CDR3, as DNA: TGCGCCAGCAGCCAAGATACGAGGGACACCGGGGAGCTGTTTTTT.

This clonotype was recorded at least ten times. This chain links TRBV6-6 with TRBJ1-1; unclear D gene. The length of the CDR3 is 12 residues. The germline gives CDR1 MNHNY, CDR2 SVGAGI (reference sequence). V gave up 6 bases and J gave up 7 bases, with 12 bases separating them. The CDR3 region is CASSPMAYEAFF. The CDR3 region has the DNA TGTGCCAGCAGCCCTATGGCCTATGAAGCTTTCTTT.

This clonotype appeared many times. The gene calls are TRBV25-1 and TRBJ2-3, with 7 bases that match TRBD2. CDR1 MGHDK and CDR2 SYGVNS come from the germline V gene. The CDR3 covers 14 residues. V was pared by 6 bases and J by 1 base, with 4 bases of the junction left unmatched. CDR3: CASSGLAGTDTQYF. CDR3 DNA: TGTGCCAGCAGCGGGCTAGCGGGCACAGATACGCAGTATTTT.

The chain carries TRBV27 and TRBJ2-7, with D perhaps TRBD1 (5 bases). This CDR3 spans 13 amino acids. V lost 0 bases, J lost 6 bases, and 9 bases lay in between. Germline V gene lookup returns CDR1 MNHEY and CDR2 SMNVEV (reference sequence). CDR3 loop: CASSLSSRAEQYF. In DNA form, the CDR3 reads TGTGCCAGCAGTTTATCGAGCAGGGCCGAGCAGTACTTC.

This clonotype was counted many times. This sequence joins TRBV6-6 and TRBJ2-7; the D is unclear. The CDR3 length is 11 residues. Germline assignment: CDR1 MNHNY and CDR2 SVGAGI (reference sequence). Trimming cost V 5 bases and J 6 bases, with 8 bases left between them. The CDR3 region is CASSTMGEQYF. CDR3 DNA sequence: TGTGCCAGCAGTACTATGGGCGAGCAGTACTTC.

The CDR3 DNA is TGTGCCAGCAGCGTTGAAGGGGACGCCACCTACGAGCAGTACTTC. Its protein product is CASSVEGDATYEQYF. The V call is TRBV9, the J call TRBJ2-7; D possibly matches TRBD1 or TRBD2 (5 bases each). The germline V gene encodes CDR1 SGDLS and CDR2 YYNGEE. CDR3 length: 15 amino acids. V dropped 2 bases and J dropped 2 bases, with 14 bases sitting between them.

As concerns this clonotype: A junction end diverges from the germline sequence, so it may reflect a read error. The CDR3 nucleotides are TGTGCCAGCAGCTGGGCAGGGGGCGAAAACACAGATACGCGGTATTTT. It yields the protein CASSWAGGENTDTRYF. V usage is TRBV5-6 and J usage is TRBJ2-3; 8 positions match TRBD1. The CDR3 runs 16 residues. The germline V gene encodes CDR1 SGHDT and CDR2 YYEEEE.

As for this clonotype: This may come from a read error, since a much larger clone is one base off. The chain combines TRBV5-1 with TRBJ1-1; no clear D gene. The CDR3 runs 11 residues. Germline values: CDR1 SGHRS, CDR2 YFSETQ. Here the CDR3 DNA reads TGCGCCTGCAGCTTTGGAAGAGCAGCTTTCTTT. Its translation is CACSFGRAAFF.

There are a few counts of this clonotype. The J gene is TRBJ2-3, the V gene TRBV12-3 or TRBV12-4, with 7 bases matching TRBD2. After removal of 5 bases from V and 1 base from J, the junction contained 24 bases not matched to a gene. This CDR3 has 21 residues. CDR3 DNA: TGTGCCAGCAGTCCCGTAACTGAAACCGCTAGCCGGGAGGACGGCACAGATACGCAGTATTTT. Its translation: CASSPVTETASREDGTDTQYF.

This clonotype was observed a few times. CDR3 in DNA: TGTGCCTGGACCCGACAGACCAACTATGGCTACACCTTC. This codes for CAWTRQTNYGYTF. The gene calls are TRBV30 and TRBJ1-2; a possible D gene is TRBD1 (5 bases). In germline, CDR1 is GTSNPN, CDR2 SVGIG (reference sequence). This CDR3 spans 13 amino acids. The V gene lost 4 bases and the J gene lost 2 bases, with 11 bases spanning the gap.